The rows below give T cell receptor beta chains drawn from one sample of a study of blood T cell repertoires in COVID-19. Assay: immunoSEQ multiplex PCR; the TCRdb copy retains only in-frame clones and omits some. The table records about 64,000 clones, more than 75% of them present only once. The sequenced material came from peripheral blood. These receptors were taken from a man aged 55-75 years with COVID-19, enrolled during active disease. The CDR3 runs from the conserved cysteine through the conserved F or W. D genes are given only for firm matches. A row's size may be missing; if present it is once, few, many or a size class.

clone size	V gene	J gene	D gene	CDR3 DNA	CDR3 protein
.	TRBV28	TRBJ1-1	TRBD1	TGTGCCAGCAGTCCCCTGACAGGGGAAACTGAAGCTTTCTTT	CASSPLTGETEAFF
.	TRBV19	TRBJ2-5	.	TGTGCCAGTAGTATAGGGGCTGAGACCCAGTACTTC	CASSIGAETQYF
.	TRBV30	TRBJ1-1	TRBD1	TGTGCCTGGATTCGAATCGGACAGGCTGAAGCTTTCTTT	CAWIRIGQAEAFF
.	TRBV25-1	TRBJ1-2	.	TGTGCCAGCAGTGAACGGGGAGGGTTTGGCTACACCTTC	CASSERGGFGYTF
.	TRBV19	TRBJ2-7	TRBD2	TGTGCCAGTAGTGATAAAGGACTAGCCTTCTACGAGCAGTACTTC	CASSDKGLAFYEQYF
.	TRBV7-9	TRBJ2-3	TRBD2	TGTGCCAGCCACTTTAGCGGGAGCAGCGATACGCAGTATTTT	CASHFSGSSDTQYF
few	TRBV7-3	TRBJ1-6	.	TGTGCCAGCAGCTTAGGTAGTTATTCACCCCTCCACTTT	CASSLGSYSPLHF
once	TRBV5-6	TRBJ2-7	TRBD2	TGTGCCAGCAGCCCGGGACTAGCGAGCGCTTACGAGCAGTACTTC	CASSPGLASAYEQYF
.	TRBV29-1	TRBJ2-3	TRBD1	TGCAGCTCAGGACAGGGAAGTCCAGATACGCAGTATTTT	CSSGQGSPDTQYF
.	TRBV30	TRBJ2-5	.	TGTGCCTGGAGTCCCGGAGAGACCCAGTACTTC	CAWSPGETQYF
.	TRBV29-1	TRBJ2-7	.	TGCAGCGTTGATCTGGGAGGCTACGAGCAGTACTTC	CSVDLGGYEQYF
.	TRBV21-1	TRBJ2-7	.	TGTGCCAGCAGGGTCAGGTTGGCCGCCGCCTACGAGCAGTACTTC	CASRVRLAAAYEQYF
.	TRBV11-2	TRBJ1-6	.	TGTGCCAGCAGCTTAGATCTGGCCACACTCCACTTT	CASSLDLATLHF
.	TRBV3-1/TRBV3-2	TRBJ2-2	.	TGTGCCAGCAGCCAAGATTGGGCGGGGGAGCTGTTTTTT	CASSQDWAGELFF
.	TRBV15	TRBJ2-3	TRBD2	TGTGCCACCAGCAGACCTACCCTAGCGGGAGGGCGCGATACGCAGTATTTT	CATSRPTLAGGRDTQYF
.	TRBV6-6	TRBJ2-7	TRBD1	TGTGCCAGCAAGCCCGGGACAGGGGGATACGAGCAGTACTTC	CASKPGTGGYEQYF
few	TRBV18	TRBJ1-5	TRBD1	TGTGCCAGCGGACAGGGGGCGGGTCAGCCCCAGCATTTT	CASGQGAGQPQHF
once	TRBV11-3	TRBJ2-1	.	TGTGCCAGCAGCTTTCACATCGGGGGTCGGAATGAGCAGTTCTTC	CASSFHIGGRNEQFF
.	TRBV25-1	TRBJ2-6	.	TGTGCCAGCAGTAATAATCGGGGGGCCAACGTCCTGACTTTC	CASSNNRGANVLTF
.	TRBV11-2	TRBJ2-5	.	TGTGCCAGCAGCTTATCTCAACTAGAGACCCAGTACTTC	CASSLSQLETQYF
medium-sized	TRBV5-1	TRBJ1-1	TRBD1	TGCGCCAGCAGCTTGCGGACAGGCAACACTGAAGCTTTCTTT	CASSLRTGNTEAFF
few	TRBV5-4	TRBJ2-1	TRBD1	TGTGCCAGCAGCCCCAGGACAGGGGGCTACAATGAGCAGTTCTTC	CASSPRTGGYNEQFF
few	TRBV25-1	TRBJ2-7	.	TGTGCCAGCAGTGAATCTGCAGGGAAGTACTTC	CASSESAGKYF
.	TRBV6-2/TRBV6-3	TRBJ1-1	.	TGTGCCAGCAGTTACGAGGGTTACACTGAAGCTTTCTTT	CASSYEGYTEAFF
.	TRBV3-1/TRBV3-2	TRBJ2-2	.	TGTGCCAGCAGCTCCCGAAACAGGAAACAGGGCCCCGGGGAGCTGTTTTTT	CASSSRNRKQGPGELFF
.	TRBV12-3/TRBV12-4	TRBJ2-5	.	TGTGCCAGCAGCAGGGACTCGCGGGAGACCCAGTACTTC	CASSRDSRETQYF
.	TRBV18	TRBJ2-7	TRBD2	TGTGCCAGCTCACAACGAACCTCCCCGACTAGCGGAACCTACGAGCAGTACTTC	CASSQRTSPTSGTYEQYF
.	TRBV18	TRBJ1-5	TRBD1	TGTGCCAGCTCACCTGGAATGTACAGGGGGAATCAGCCCCAGCATTTT	CASSPGMYRGNQPQHF
.	TRBV11-2	TRBJ1-6	.	TGTGCCAGCAGCCCCCGGGCAGGACAACATAATTCACCCCTCCACTTT	CASSPRAGQHNSPLHF
.	TRBV9	TRBJ2-5	.	TGTGCCAGCAGCGTAAGTGGGAGGCCACAAGAGACCCAGTACTTC	CASSVSGRPQETQYF
.	TRBV29-1	TRBJ2-7	TRBD1	TGCAGCGTTGTTCGGGGACAGGGGGCATACGAGCAGTACTTC	CSVVRGQGAYEQYF
.	TRBV6-5	TRBJ1-2	.	TGTGCCAGCAGCAAATCGGGGGGGGACTATGGCTACACCTTC	CASSKSGGDYGYTF
.	TRBV11-3	TRBJ2-5	TRBD2	TGTGCCAGCAGCCACTTGGAGCGGGAAGAGATCCAGTACTTC	CASSHLEREEIQYF
.	TRBV5-1	TRBJ2-7	TRBD1	TGCGCCAGCAGCTTGGCCGTTGGACAGGGAGCCGAGCAGTACTTC	CASSLAVGQGAEQYF
.	TRBV28	TRBJ1-1	.	TGTGCCAGCAGTTCTACAGGGTGGAACACTGAAGCTTTCTTT	CASSSTGWNTEAFF
once	TRBV5-1	TRBJ1-5	.	TGCGCCAGCAGCTTGGGGCCCGTTCAGCCCCAGCATTTT	CASSLGPVQPQHF
.	TRBV2	TRBJ2-7	.	TGTGCCAGCGAGCCTCGGGACTTCACCTACGAGCAGTACTTC	CASEPRDFTYEQYF
.	TRBV4-1	TRBJ1-4	.	TGCGCCAGCAGCCAAGAACCGGGGCGGGGTGAAAAACTGTTTTTT	CASSQEPGRGEKLFF
.	TRBV21-1	TRBJ1-5	.	TGTGCCAGCAGCAAGACAGGGGCGGGTAATCAGCCCCAGCATTTT	CASSKTGAGNQPQHF
.	TRBV30	TRBJ1-5	.	TGTGCCTGGAGTGGAGGGTCTCATAGCAATCAGCCCCAGCATTTT	CAWSGGSHSNQPQHF
few	TRBV5-1	TRBJ1-5	.	TGCGCCAGCAGCTTGGTCGGGGGGAACAATCAGCCCCAGCATTTT	CASSLVGGNNQPQHF